Listed below are T cell receptor beta chains from one sample, sequenced in a study of blood T cell repertoires in COVID-19. Assay used: immunoSEQ multiplex PCR; TCRdb lists only in-frame clones, some missing. The sample shows 200,000 to 300,000 clones, around 82% of them seen only once. Sequenced input: peripheral blood. These receptor sequences come from a human donor in a cohort sampled during active COVID-19. Both conserved end residues are part of each CDR3. The D gene is left open where the match is weak. Not all rows give a size; the values are once, few, many and, for expanded clones, a class.

v_gene: TRBV5-1
abundance: -
j_gene: TRBJ2-1
d_gene: TRBD2
CDR3nt: TGCGCCAGCAGCCCGACTAGCGGGGGGTTCTACAATGAGCAGTTCTTC
CDR3aa: CASSPTSGGFYNEQFF

v_gene: TRBV12-3/TRBV12-4
abundance: once
j_gene: TRBJ1-2
d_gene: TRBD1
CDR3nt: TGTGCCAGCAGTAAGGGGACAGTGGATGGCTACACCTTC
CDR3aa: CASSKGTVDGYTF

v_gene: TRBV19
abundance: -
j_gene: TRBJ2-5
d_gene: TRBD1
CDR3nt: TGTGCCAGTAGGGGGACAGGCCAAGAGACCCAGTACTTC
CDR3aa: CASRGTGQETQYF

v_gene: TRBV23-1
abundance: few
j_gene: TRBJ2-2
d_gene: -
CDR3nt: TGCGCCAGCAGAGGCGGAGCTGTCAACACCGGGGAGCTGTTTTTT
CDR3aa: CASRGGAVNTGELFF

v_gene: TRBV6-5
abundance: -
j_gene: TRBJ2-3
d_gene: TRBD2
CDR3nt: TGTGCCAGCAGACCAGGACTAGCTATTTCGGATACGCAGTATTTT
CDR3aa: CASRPGLAISDTQYF

v_gene: TRBV19
abundance: -
j_gene: TRBJ1-1
d_gene: TRBD1
CDR3nt: TGTGCCAGTAGTATCCCTAACCCGGGACAGGGGAACACTGAAGCTTTCTTT
CDR3aa: CASSIPNPGQGNTEAFF

v_gene: TRBV16
abundance: -
j_gene: TRBJ1-2
d_gene: -
CDR3nt: TGTGCCAGCAGCCAAGGTGGCGGGCTCTATGGCTACACCTTC
CDR3aa: CASSQGGGLYGYTF

v_gene: TRBV18
abundance: -
j_gene: TRBJ2-2
d_gene: TRBD1
CDR3nt: TGTGCCAGCTCAGAGAACAGGGGATCGAACACCGGGGAGCTGTTTTTT
CDR3aa: CASSENRGSNTGELFF

v_gene: TRBV15
abundance: -
j_gene: TRBJ1-1
d_gene: -
CDR3nt: TGTGCCACCAGCAGAGAGTTGGGGGGGCTATACACTGAAGCTTTCTTT
CDR3aa: CATSRELGGLYTEAFF

v_gene: TRBV3-1/TRBV3-2
abundance: -
j_gene: TRBJ1-5
d_gene: -
CDR3nt: TGTGCCAGCAGCCAAGGCCCCAGGGGCCAGCCCCAGCATTTT
CDR3aa: CASSQGPRGQPQHF

v_gene: TRBV18
abundance: -
j_gene: TRBJ1-4
d_gene: TRBD1
CDR3nt: TGTGCCAGCTCACCCACAGGGGCGTCTGAAAAACTGTTTTTT
CDR3aa: CASSPTGASEKLFF

v_gene: TRBV27
abundance: -
j_gene: TRBJ2-7
d_gene: TRBD2
CDR3nt: TGTGCCAGCAGTCTTCAATCTAGCGGGGTCTACGAGCAGTACTTC
CDR3aa: CASSLQSSGVYEQYF

v_gene: TRBV7-2
abundance: -
j_gene: TRBJ1-5
d_gene: -
CDR3nt: TGTGCCAGCAGCTTATACAAAAATCAGCCCCAGCATTTT
CDR3aa: CASSLYKNQPQHF

v_gene: TRBV5-5
abundance: -
j_gene: TRBJ1-2
d_gene: -
CDR3nt: TGTGCCAGCAGCCCGGGGGAAATGGGAAAAAACTATGGCTACACCTTC
CDR3aa: CASSPGEMGKNYGYTF

v_gene: TRBV21-1
abundance: once
j_gene: TRBJ2-5
d_gene: -
CDR3nt: TGTGCCAGCAGTAAGACAGGGGGCCTTCAAGAGACCCAGTACTTC
CDR3aa: CASSKTGGLQETQYF

v_gene: TRBV19
abundance: -
j_gene: TRBJ2-3
d_gene: -
CDR3nt: TGTGCCAGTTCCGCGATGGGGGGAACCACAGATACGCAGTATTTT
CDR3aa: CASSAMGGTTDTQYF

v_gene: TRBV7-2
abundance: -
j_gene: TRBJ2-1
d_gene: TRBD2
CDR3nt: TGTGCCAGCAGCCCACTAGCGGGAGGGCGAAGTTCTGGCAATGAGCAGTTCTTC
CDR3aa: CASSPLAGGRSSGNEQFF

v_gene: TRBV7-8
abundance: -
j_gene: TRBJ2-1
d_gene: -
CDR3nt: TGTGCCAGCAGCTTAGTCGCCAGCTACAATGAGCAGTTCTTC
CDR3aa: CASSLVASYNEQFF

v_gene: TRBV10-2
abundance: -
j_gene: TRBJ2-7
d_gene: TRBD1
CDR3nt: TGCGCCAGCGCTGGGGGGACAGGGGGCTACGAGCAGTACTTC
CDR3aa: CASAGGTGGYEQYF

v_gene: TRBV7-7
abundance: -
j_gene: TRBJ2-5
d_gene: TRBD2
CDR3nt: TGTGCTGGCAGCCGAGGGCGGACTACGGGGGGCCAAGAGACCCAGTACTTC
CDR3aa: CAGSRGRTTGGQETQYF

v_gene: TRBV5-1
abundance: -
j_gene: TRBJ1-1
d_gene: -
CDR3nt: TGCGCCAGCAGCTCCACAGTGCTGAACACTGAAGCTTTCTTT
CDR3aa: CASSSTVLNTEAFF

v_gene: TRBV6-5
abundance: -
j_gene: TRBJ1-1
d_gene: -
CDR3nt: TGTGCCAGCAGTTACTTGGGGGCAAGGAGGAACACTGAAGCTTTCTTT
CDR3aa: CASSYLGARRNTEAFF

v_gene: TRBV19
abundance: -
j_gene: TRBJ2-1
d_gene: -
CDR3nt: TGTGCCAGTAGTATAGGAGGAACCCACAATGAGCAGTTCTTC
CDR3aa: CASSIGGTHNEQFF

v_gene: TRBV15
abundance: -
j_gene: TRBJ1-6
d_gene: -
CDR3nt: TGTGCCACCGGACAGCGATATAATTCACCCCTCCACTTT
CDR3aa: CATGQRYNSPLHF

v_gene: TRBV6-2/TRBV6-3
abundance: -
j_gene: TRBJ1-5
d_gene: TRBD1
CDR3nt: TGTGCCAGCAGCCCTCAGGGGGGTTTAAAACGAAATCAGCCCCAGCATTTT
CDR3aa: CASSPQGGLKRNQPQHF

v_gene: TRBV4-1
abundance: few
j_gene: TRBJ1-1
d_gene: -
CDR3nt: TGCGCCAGCAGCCAACAGCGGGCAATCAACACTGAAGCTTTCTTT
CDR3aa: CASSQQRAINTEAFF

v_gene: TRBV5-6
abundance: -
j_gene: TRBJ2-2
d_gene: -
CDR3nt: TGTGCCAGCAGCTTGATTGCAGGTGGGACCGGGGAGCTGTTTTTT
CDR3aa: CASSLIAGGTGELFF

v_gene: TRBV21-1
abundance: -
j_gene: TRBJ2-3
d_gene: -
CDR3nt: TGTGCCAGCAGCAAAGAGCAGGGGAGCTATAGCAGGCCAGATACGCAGTATTTT
CDR3aa: CASSKEQGSYSRPDTQYF

v_gene: TRBV28
abundance: -
j_gene: TRBJ2-7
d_gene: TRBD1
CDR3nt: TGTGCCAGCAGTTTGACAGGGGAACGAGGGGAGCAGTACTTC
CDR3aa: CASSLTGERGEQYF

v_gene: TRBV9
abundance: -
j_gene: TRBJ2-1
d_gene: TRBD2
CDR3nt: TGTGCCAGCAGCGTATTCGATAGCGGGTACTACAATGAGCAGTTCTTC
CDR3aa: CASSVFDSGYYNEQFF

v_gene: TRBV20-1
abundance: -
j_gene: TRBJ1-1
d_gene: TRBD1
CDR3nt: TGCAGTGCTAGTGGGGACAGGAGAGTGACTGAAGCTTTCTTT
CDR3aa: CSASGDRRVTEAFF

v_gene: TRBV6-5
abundance: -
j_gene: TRBJ2-2
d_gene: -
CDR3nt: TGTGCCAGCAGTTACAGCCGGGTCGGGACCGGGGAGCTGTTTTTT
CDR3aa: CASSYSRVGTGELFF

v_gene: TRBV2
abundance: -
j_gene: TRBJ1-1
d_gene: -
CDR3nt: TGTGCCAGCAGTGACAGGGCGACTGAAGCTTTCTTT
CDR3aa: CASSDRATEAFF

v_gene: TRBV20-1
abundance: -
j_gene: TRBJ2-3
d_gene: -
CDR3nt: TGCAGTGAACTTCGCACAGATACGCAGTATTTT
CDR3aa: CSELRTDTQYF

v_gene: TRBV7-2
abundance: -
j_gene: TRBJ1-5
d_gene: -
CDR3nt: TGTGCCAGCAGCTCCTCGAGGGGGGGGGCCGATGGGACCCAGCATTTT
CDR3aa: CASSSSRGGADGTQHF

v_gene: TRBV19
abundance: -
j_gene: TRBJ2-7
d_gene: TRBD1
CDR3nt: TGTGCCAGTAGTAGCGGGACAGGGCCATACGAGCAGTACTTC
CDR3aa: CASSSGTGPYEQYF

v_gene: TRBV6-5
abundance: few
j_gene: TRBJ1-5
d_gene: -
CDR3nt: TGTGCCAGCAAACAGGGCAATCAGCCCCAGCATTTT
CDR3aa: CASKQGNQPQHF

v_gene: TRBV5-1
abundance: once
j_gene: TRBJ1-6
d_gene: -
CDR3nt: TGCGCCAGCAGCCCCCGAAGTCCGCAGGATCGTAATTCACCCCTCCACTTT
CDR3aa: CASSPRSPQDRNSPLHF

v_gene: TRBV15
abundance: -
j_gene: TRBJ1-4
d_gene: TRBD1
CDR3nt: TGTGCCACCAGCCGGGACAGGGGTCCTAATGAAAAACTGTTTTTT
CDR3aa: CATSRDRGPNEKLFF

v_gene: TRBV6-5
abundance: -
j_gene: TRBJ1-1
d_gene: -
CDR3nt: TGTGCCAGCAGGGAGGGCCTGAACACTGAAGCTTTCTTT
CDR3aa: CASREGLNTEAFF

v_gene: TRBV6-4
abundance: many
j_gene: TRBJ2-3
d_gene: TRBD2
CDR3nt: TGTGCCAGCAGTGACTCGACGGGGGGGCCAGATACGCAGTATTTT
CDR3aa: CASSDSTGGPDTQYF

v_gene: TRBV27
abundance: few
j_gene: TRBJ1-5
d_gene: TRBD1
CDR3nt: TGTGCCAGCAGTTTAGAGGGGGCCCTCAATCAGCCCCAGCATTTT
CDR3aa: CASSLEGALNQPQHF